What follows describes a single T cell receptor (beta chain). The sample is drawn from a study of OX40 agonist ivuxolimab in advanced cancers. Study context: Ivuxolimab is an agonistic anti-OX40 (CD134) antibody, and patients were treated with it.

Trimming removed 3 bases at V and 6 bases at J, with 10 bases between. The CDR3 runs 13 residues. CDR1 and CDR2 from the germline V gene are WSHSY and SAAADI. Only in-frame clones appear in the TCRdb table, and some are missing; sequencing was by immunoSEQ multiplex PCR. The sample records thousands of clones, just under 75% being singletons. Sequenced here: CD4+ or CD8+ T cells sorted from blood, sampled in a trial of the OX40 agonist ivuxolimab. The sequence came from an adult with an advanced solid tumor such as melanoma, head and neck, liver or kidney cancer. The chain has TRBV10-2 and TRBJ2-3; D remains ambiguous. As DNA, the CDR3 is TGCGCCAGCAGTGATGGGTCGCGGGATACGCAGTATTTT. The encoded protein is CASSDGSRDTQYF.